This is a list of T cell receptor beta chains from one sample in a study of blood T cell repertoires in COVID-19. This table comes from immunoSEQ multiplex PCR, and its TCRdb copy is limited to in-frame clones, with some not included. The profile shows a few hundred thousand clones, 88% of them singletons. Source material: peripheral blood. These TCRs come from a woman aged 45-65 years with active or convalescent COVID-19. CDR3s include the opening cysteine and the closing phenylalanine or tryptophan. D genes are given only for firm matches.

>TRBV11-1|NA|TRBJ2-1
CASSAHAGFQDNEQFF
>TRBV7-9|NA|TRBJ2-1
CASSHSYNEQFF
>TRBV7-9|TRBD2|TRBJ2-3
CASSLFSRGLAGSSDTQYF
>TRBV4-1|TRBD1|TRBJ1-1
CASSQPGQGATEAFF
>TRBV28|NA|TRBJ1-1
CASSLPARLGAFF
>TRBV3-1/TRBV3-2|NA|TRBJ1-3
CASNSGTGNTIYF
>TRBV2|TRBD2|TRBJ2-7
CASSGLAGPYEQYF
>TRBV28|NA|TRBJ2-7
CAANMGRGSSYEQYF
>TRBV7-7|TRBD1|TRBJ2-7
CASSFGQGGEQYF
>TRBV6-6|TRBD1|TRBJ1-5
CASSFRTGGSNQPQHF
>TRBV18|TRBD1|TRBJ1-5
CASSSGQASNQPQHF
>TRBV6-6|NA|TRBJ2-7
CASADSLYEQYF
>TRBV7-2|TRBD2|TRBJ2-3
CASSLEAVAGGRNTQYF
>TRBV7-9|NA|TRBJ1-1
CASSTSLGTEAFF
>TRBV5-1|TRBD2|TRBJ2-7
CASSPVNGRDEQYF
>TRBV7-3|NA|TRBJ2-1
CASSSAGPVNEQFF
>TRBV4-1|TRBD1|TRBJ2-7
CASSQRDRVYEQYF
>TRBV4-2|TRBD1|TRBJ1-5
CASSRQGEEGQPQHF
>TRBV28|NA|TRBJ1-1
CASSFLLLGRPKNKVTEAFF
>TRBV11-2|TRBD1|TRBJ1-6
CASSLVPAGQGDSPLHF
>TRBV6-2/TRBV6-3|NA|TRBJ2-7
CASSYPQWAEQYF
>TRBV4-3|NA|TRBJ2-1
CASSQERLRSNEQFF
>TRBV10-3|TRBD2|TRBJ2-7
CAISPGLAGRPTSYEQYF
>TRBV18|TRBD2|TRBJ2-7
CASSLGAGAYEQYF
>TRBV15|NA|TRBJ2-1
CATSGGKGNEQFF
>TRBV3-1/TRBV3-2|TRBD1|TRBJ2-5
CASSQDPPGATGGQETQYF
>TRBV24-1|TRBD1|TRBJ1-5
CATSAETGKSNQPQHF
>TRBV5-6|TRBD1|TRBJ1-3
CASSRQGGSGNTIYF
>TRBV4-3|TRBD2|TRBJ2-7
CASSQARPGGDPSSYEQYF
>TRBV5-5|TRBD1|TRBJ1-5
CASSKGTDGQPQHF
>TRBV2|TRBD1|TRBJ1-2
CASVGWDRGRKGYGYTF
>TRBV7-2|TRBD1|TRBJ1-5
CASSSTGLSNQPQHF
>TRBV19|NA|TRBJ2-3
CASSIQDYRTQYF
>TRBV6-6|NA|TRBJ1-1
CASSNTGGAATEAFF
>TRBV20-1|NA|TRBJ1-2
CRASVRGGYTF
>TRBV29-1|NA|TRBJ2-3
CSVEGRGTQADTQYF
>TRBV5-1|NA|TRBJ1-2
CASSLGGTAADNYGYTF
>TRBV11-3|NA|TRBJ2-7
CASSLDGQSPSYEQYF
>TRBV5-1|TRBD1|TRBJ1-2
CASSTTPGGDYGYTF
>TRBV21-1|NA|TRBJ2-3
CASSHPRGLAGVFQISTDTQYF
>TRBV6-2/TRBV6-3|NA|TRBJ1-1
CASSYRSGLDTEAFF
>TRBV9|TRBD2|TRBJ2-2
CASSVDLGLGSTGELFF
>TRBV5-1|NA|TRBJ1-5
CASSLGESNQPQHF
>TRBV6-5|TRBD1|TRBJ1-1
CASRLGTGGTEAFF
>TRBV27|NA|TRBJ2-1
CASSTGRWYNEQFF
>TRBV12-3/TRBV12-4|TRBD2|TRBJ2-7
CASSRLASLPHF
>TRBV28|NA|TRBJ1-4
CASSLLTGENEKLFF
>TRBV18|NA|TRBJ1-1
CASSPPVSTGDNTEAFF
>TRBV5-1|NA|TRBJ1-6
CASSFRQPDHSPLHF
>TRBV4-1|TRBD1|TRBJ1-2
CASSQDSAGGFRGYTF
>TRBV27|NA|TRBJ1-1
CASSLLGGATTEAFF
>TRBV24-1|NA|TRBJ2-3
CATSDSYTDTQYF
>TRBV27|NA|TRBJ1-6
CASSLFGRESPLHF
>TRBV30|NA|TRBJ1-1
CAWTGVTEAFF
>TRBV9|TRBD1|TRBJ1-1
CASSAPGGRTEAFF
>TRBV6-5|NA|TRBJ1-4
CASSYDRTNEKLFF
>TRBV6-5|TRBD2|TRBJ2-3
CASSLSGREDTQYF